This is a list of T cell receptor beta chains from one sample in a study of T cells in Graves' hyperthyroidism and ophthalmopathy. TCRdb reanalysed the multiplex PCR reads using MiXCR and keeps one entry per CDR3 protein. The sample has roughly 800,000 distinct CDR3 sequences; 38% are singletons. Sequencing was done on a sample of blood. The origin of the receptors is a man between 18 and 29 years old with Graves' hyperthyroidism. Each CDR3 is given with its conserved first and last residue. D genes are given only for firm matches.

v_gene	j_gene	len	d_gene	CDR3aa
TRBV29-1	TRBJ1-2	16	.	CSVEEPGTLPLYGYTF
TRBV7-9	TRBJ1-4	13	.	CASSLSGYEKLFF
TRBV7-9	TRBJ1-2	15	.	CASSPLFPLDYGYTF
TRBV5-1	TRBJ1-2	14	.	CASSLDWMTYGYTF
TRBV20-1	TRBJ1-5	15	.	CSASGGDAPGQPQHF
TRBV29-1	TRBJ1-5	14	TRBD1	CSVAAGGVSQPQHF
TRBV7-9	TRBJ2-7	12	.	CASSLSYYEQYF
TRBV7-9	TRBJ2-5	13	.	CASSSGLQGTQYF
TRBV7-9	TRBJ2-7	15	.	CASSQDRWSTYEQYF
TRBV10-3	TRBJ2-2	13	.	CAISYGGTGELFF
TRBV5-5	TRBJ1-5	14	TRBD1	CARSLGGAGQPQHF
TRBV15	TRBJ1-5	14	TRBD1	CATSGQGANQPQHF
TRBV7-9	TRBJ1-1	12	.	CASSAPESEAFF
TRBV12-3/TRBV12-4	TRBJ1-5	14	.	CASSRQLGNQPQHF
TRBV7-7	TRBJ2-5	14	TRBD2	CASSYSGVGETQYF
TRBV29-1	TRBJ1-2	14	.	CSVVVGAPFYGYTF
TRBV7-6	TRBJ1-5	17	TRBD1	CASSLAGTGDSNQPQHF
TRBV7-8	TRBJ1-4	15	TRBD1	CASSYLRGPNEKLFF
TRBV10-3	TRBJ1-6	14	TRBD1	CAISPGTAYSPLHF
TRBV5-1	TRBJ1-3	15	.	CASSRDLLGGNTIYF
TRBV2	TRBJ1-1	12	.	CASTRGNTEAFF
TRBV4-2	TRBJ2-5	15	.	CASSLEGGDWETQYF
TRBV29-1	TRBJ2-5	16	TRBD1	CSVPPSGQGLSETQYF
TRBV6-5	TRBJ2-7	13	.	CASSYSEGYEQYF
TRBV6-5	TRBJ1-1	15	TRBD1	CASSYDGQGVAEAFF
TRBV9	TRBJ1-2	13	.	CASSPDENYGYTF
TRBV10-3	TRBJ1-6	15	.	CAAGRTPTFNSPLHF
TRBV4-3	TRBJ1-1	15	.	CASSQEGRRDTEAFF
TRBV7-2	TRBJ2-6	15	.	CASSLQGSGANVPTF
TRBV7-2	TRBJ1-4	15	.	CASSSSLATNEKLFF
TRBV14	TRBJ2-2	14	.	CASSHRQPAGELFF
TRBV15	TRBJ2-2	16	.	CATSSPLSYPTGELFF
TRBV9	TRBJ2-7	16	.	CASSGTGTPNSYEQYF
TRBV20-1	TRBJ2-5	13	TRBD2	CSAGLAGLETQYF
TRBV7-9	TRBJ2-7	14	.	CASSLGMQGREQYF